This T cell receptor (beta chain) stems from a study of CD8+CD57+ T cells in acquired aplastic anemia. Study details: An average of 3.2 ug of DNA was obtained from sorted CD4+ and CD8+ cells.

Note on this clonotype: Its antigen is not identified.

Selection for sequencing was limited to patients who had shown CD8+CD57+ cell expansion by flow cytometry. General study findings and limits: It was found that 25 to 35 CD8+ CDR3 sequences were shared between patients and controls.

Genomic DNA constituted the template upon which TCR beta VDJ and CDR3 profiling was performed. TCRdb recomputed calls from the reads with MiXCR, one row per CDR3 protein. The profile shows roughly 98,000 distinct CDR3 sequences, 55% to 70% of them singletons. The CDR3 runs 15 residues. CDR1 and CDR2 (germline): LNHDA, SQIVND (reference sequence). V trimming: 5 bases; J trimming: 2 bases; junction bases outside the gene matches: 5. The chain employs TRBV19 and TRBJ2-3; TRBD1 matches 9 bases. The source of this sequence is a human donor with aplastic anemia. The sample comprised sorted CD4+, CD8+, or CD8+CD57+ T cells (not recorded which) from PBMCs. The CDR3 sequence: CASSPRDRVTDTQYF. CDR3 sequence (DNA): TGTGCCAGTAGTCCTCGGGACAGGGTCACAGATACGCAGTATTTT.